This TCR beta chain was documented in a study of T cell responses to AZD1222 COVID-19 vaccine. V was pared by 7 bases and J by 3 bases, with 9 bases between. The CDR3 runs to 12 residues. The germline CDR1 and CDR2 sequences are WSHSY and SAAADI. Method: immunoSEQ multiplex PCR; TCRdb's copy keeps in-frame clones and lacks some. This sample has some 84,000 clones, with roughly nine tenths found just once. The chain links TRBV10-2 to TRBJ1-1; D not certain. The sequencing used peripheral blood, collected 28 days after the second AZD1222 dose. This TCR was recovered from an adult who received the AZD1222 COVID-19 vaccine. CDR3 nucleotides: TGCGCCAGCAATTCCGGGGACACTGAAGCTTTCTTT. It encodes CASNSGDTEAFF.